This TCR beta chain came from a study of cytomegalovirus exposure and HLA in healthy donors. Study-wide context: Genetic ancestry analysis placed around four fifths of the 300 to 500 donors that were genotyped in the Caucasian-associated cluster.

The PCR made use of 60 Vbeta and 13 Jbeta primers. Data came from immunoSEQ multiplex PCR; TCRdb stores just in-frame clones and leaves some out. The repertoire holds approximately 74,000 clones, with approximately 78% as singletons. Germline lookup yields CDR1 PRHDT and CDR2 FYEKMQ (reference sequence). With 4 bases removed from V and 5 bases from J, the gap between germline ends came to 9 bases. This CDR3 is 14 amino acids long. Findings of the study overall: Researchers reportedly found TCR beta sequences accurately predicted most subjects' HLA-A and HLA-B alleles. Rare TCR sequences predominated, though certain public TCRs were found in many donors. Immune exposure information comprised only CMV serostatus.

Of note for this clone: Its target is unknown.

The V call is TRBV13, the J call TRBJ1-6; D gene ambiguous. Sequencing was done on a sample of PBMCs. The sequence came from a man aged 35 to 55 in good health and CMV-seronegative. Written as DNA, the CDR3 is TGTGCCAGCAGCTGGGCAGATGATAATTCACCCCTCCACTTT. It translates to CASSWADDNSPLHF.